This T cell receptor (beta chain) stems from a study of post-analysis software for immune sequencing data. Points from the study as a whole: Controls had significantly higher normalized Chao1 diversity than multiple sclerosis patients. F measure clustering grouped samples strongly by preparation batch. TRBV5-6, TRBV5-1 and TRBV20-1 were among a handful of TRBV segments more frequent in patients than controls.

In the case of this clonotype: Its cognate antigen is unknown.

Researchers reported that TCR beta cDNA libraries carried unique molecular identifiers. Around 450,000 cDNA molecules were recovered from an input of roughly 0.95 to 10 million T cells. One entry per CDR3 protein, called by TCRdb with MiXCR from the PCR reads. The profile shows about 500,000 distinct CDR3 sequences, around 40% of them singletons. V lost 7 bases, J lost 3 bases, and 9 bases lay in between. Germline loops: CDR1 SQVTM, CDR2 ANQGSEA. CDR3 size: 11 residues. The V and J genes are TRBV29-1 and TRBJ1-1, with D possibly matching TRBD1 (5 bases). This TCR derives from a girl under 18 with multiple sclerosis. Sequences were obtained from blood. The CDR3 spells CSGGTDTEAFF. For the CDR3, the DNA is TGCAGCGGCGGGACGGACACTGAAGCTTTCTTT.